The 25 T cell receptor beta chains below come from one sample, sequenced in a study of neurological immune-mediated disorders. TCRdb ran MiXCR on the 5' RACE reads and lists one entry per CDR3 protein. The sample shows around 80,000 distinct CDR3 sequences, 10% of them seen only once. The sample consisted of PBMCs. The source of these receptors is a man aged 40-55 years in good health.

As concerns this clonotype: One base away lies a much larger clone, so this may be a sequencing read error. The J gene is TRBJ1-3, the V gene TRBV10-3; D perhaps matches TRBD1 (6 bases). CDR1 and CDR2 (germline): ENHRY, SYGVKD. The CDR3 runs to 14 residues. Written as DNA, the CDR3 is TGTGCCAACAGTACCGGGACAACAGGAAACACCATATATTTT. The encoded protein is CANSTGTTGNTIYF.

This clonotype showed up just a few times. V and J are TRBV20-1 and TRBJ1-4; TRBD1 matches at 7 bases. This CDR3 region has 11 residues. Trimming took 3 bases from V and 11 from J; bases not matched to a gene: 3. Germline values: CDR1 DFQATT, CDR2 SNEGSKA (reference sequence). CDR3 DNA sequence: TGCAGTGCTAGGGTCAGGGGGAAACTGTTTTTT. Encoded protein: CSARVRGKLFF.

This clonotype was observed many times. The chain has TRBV20-1 and TRBJ2-3, with D perhaps TRBD2 (6 bases). Trimming pared 6 bases from V and 2 bases from J, leaving 15 bases between. There are 14 residues in the CDR3. Germline lookup yields CDR1 DFQATT and CDR2 SNEGSKA (reference sequence). CDR3 in amino acids: CSAAGLLNTDTQYF. For the CDR3, the DNA is TGCAGTGCCGCGGGACTTCTTAACACAGATACGCAGTATTTT.

Ten or more counts support this clonotype. V is TRBV12-5 and J is TRBJ2-7; D gene uncertain. The V end lost 3 bases, the J end lost 5 bases, and 5 bases lay between the germline ends. This CDR3 contains 11 residues. The germline V gene has CDR1 LGHNT and CDR2 FRNRAP. The CDR3 loop reads CASGFVDEQYF. DNA for the CDR3: TGTGCTAGTGGTTTCGTAGACGAGCAGTACTTC.

This clonotype was observed many times. The V gene is TRBV12-3 or TRBV12-4, the J gene TRBJ2-1; D call uncertain. The length of the CDR3 is 10 residues. V was pared by 8 bases and J by 6 bases, with 5 bases between. CDR3 loop: CASGRNEQFF. CDR3 DNA: TGTGCCAGCGGGCGCAATGAGCAGTTCTTC.

The table lists this clonotype with a few counts. The chain employs TRBV2 and TRBJ1-2; D gene unclear. CDR3 length: 13 residues. V was pared by 1 base and J by 4 bases, with 7 bases between. The V gene's germline CDR1 is SNHLY and CDR2 FYNNEI. The CDR3 nucleotides are TGTGCCAGCAGTGAAGGGCGGGCCTATGGCTACACCTTC. It specifies CASSEGRAYGYTF.

This clonotype was recorded at least ten times. This sequence joins TRBV18 and TRBJ1-1; D is unclear. The germline V gene encodes CDR1 KGHSH and CDR2 LQKENI. This CDR3 comprises 15 residues. V was shortened by 0 bases and J by 2 bases, with 10 bases between the two germline ends. The CDR3 region has the DNA TGTGCCAGCTCACCACCTTACACTTCAAACACTGAAGCTTTCTTT. Translated, it gives CASSPPYTSNTEAFF.

This clonotype came up a few times. V is TRBV27 and J is TRBJ1-3; D not certain. With 0 bases removed from V and 4 bases from J, the gap between germline ends came to 4 bases. The CDR3 loop spans 13 amino acids. CDR1 is MNHEY and CDR2 is SMNVEV in the germline V gene (reference sequence). The DNA for the CDR3 is TGTGCCAGCAGTTTATCCCTAGGAAACACCATATATTTT. Amino acid sequence: CASSLSLGNTIYF.

At least ten counts were recorded for this clonotype. The chain uses TRBV5-5 and TRBJ2-2; tentative D call: TRBD1 (6 bases). Germline V lookup: CDR1 SGHKS, CDR2 YYEKEE (reference sequence). CDR3 length equals 15 residues. V dropped 6 bases and J dropped 6 bases, with 18 bases sitting between them. Here the CDR3 DNA reads TGTGCCAGCAACATCCGGGACACCCGGCCCGGGGAGCTGTTTTTT. Translated: CASNIRDTRPGELFF.

In nucleotides, the CDR3 is TGTGCCAGCAGCTTCGGGACTAGCGGGAGGAATGAGCAGTTCTTC. Protein product: CASSFGTSGRNEQFF. The chain carries TRBV7-9 and TRBJ2-1; 15 bases match TRBD2. This CDR3 contains 15 residues. The V gene end was trimmed by 3 bases and the J gene end by 7 bases; junction bases not matched to a gene: 1. Looked up from germline, CDR1 is SEHNR and CDR2 is FQNEAQ (reference sequence).

This clonotype was seen ten or more times. The chain joins TRBV3-1 to TRBJ2-7, with D unresolved. The CDR3 extends over 11 amino acids. V was pared by 0 bases and J by 7 bases, with 4 bases between. Germline loops: CDR1 LGHDT, CDR2 YNNKEL (reference sequence). DNA for the CDR3: TGTGCCAGCAGCCAAGAAGGAGAGCAGTACTTC. Translated: CASSQEGEQYF.

This clonotype was recorded at least ten times. The rearrangement uses TRBV7-3 and TRBJ2-5; D unclear. This CDR3 comprises 13 residues. CDR1 is SGHTA, CDR2 FQGTGA, per germline. V gave up 4 bases and J gave up 2 bases, with 8 bases separating them. CDR3 coding DNA: TGTGCCAGCAGCTCAATCCCGCAAGAGACCCAGTACTTC. It encodes CASSSIPQETQYF.

The chain recombines TRBV14 with TRBJ2-5, with D unclear. Germline V gives CDR1 SGHDN, CDR2 FVKESK. V was pared by 2 bases and J by 0 bases, with 16 bases between. The CDR3 consists of 17 residues. In DNA form, the CDR3 reads TGTGCCAGCAGCCAATCCTTCGAGCGACCAAACCAAGAGACCCAGTACTTC. This sequence encodes CASSQSFERPNQETQYF.

As for this clonotype: A clone one base away is much larger, so this may be a read error. The chain links TRBV7-9 to TRBJ2-7; weak D call: TRBD2 (8 bases). Germline V gene sequence: CDR1 SEHNR, CDR2 FQNEAQ (reference sequence). The CDR3 is 14 residues long. CDR3 residues: CASSPREGAHDQYF. The CDR3 DNA is TGTGCCAGCAGCCCCCGGGAGGGGGCCCACGATCAGTACTTC. The full variable domain, its missing parts supplied by reference TRBV7-9 and TRBJ2-7, is DTGVSQNPRHKITKRGQNVTFRCDPISEHNRLYWYRQTLGQGPEFLTYFQNEAQLEKSRLLSDRFSAERPKGSFSTLEIQRTEQGDSAMYLCASSPREGAHDQYFGPGTRLTVT.

This clonotype occurred many times. This CDR3 is CASSLRSSGNHEQYF. The CDR3 nucleotides are TGCGCCAGCAGCTTACGTTCGTCGGGGAACCACGAGCAGTACTTC. The rearrangement uses TRBV5-1 and TRBJ2-7, with D maybe TRBD2 (5 bases). V was trimmed by 2 bases and J by 5 bases, leaving 17 bases between them. The CDR3 is made up of 15 amino acids. CDR1 and CDR2 (germline): SGHRS, YFSETQ.

This chain joins TRBV5-1 and TRBJ2-1, with 9 bases fitting TRBD2. CDR1 SGHRS and CDR2 YFSETQ come from the germline V gene. J lost 3 bases, V lost 2 bases, and 15 bases had no gene match. This CDR3 is 19 amino acids long. CDR3 sequence: CASSFRAVNRLADYNEQFF. As DNA, the CDR3 is TGCGCCAGCAGCTTCCGAGCCGTTAACAGACTAGCGGACTACAATGAGCAGTTCTTC.

The chain is built from TRBV30 and TRBJ2-7; maybe TRBD1 (6 bases). The V gene lost 4 bases and the J gene lost 7 bases, with 14 bases spanning the gap. CDR3 length: 12 residues. Germline V gives CDR1 GTSNPN, CDR2 SVGIG (reference sequence). CDR3: CAWTLGATEQYF. Written as DNA, the CDR3 is TGTGCCTGGACCCTGGGGGCAACAGAGCAGTACTTC.

This clonotype was detected ten times or more. The chain combines TRBV7-9 with TRBJ2-1, with a possible D match to TRBD2 (6 bases). The CDR3 is 17 amino acids. Per the germline V gene, CDR1 is SEHNR and CDR2 is FQNEAQ (reference sequence). The V and J ends lost 5 bases and 2 bases respectively, with 19 bases between them. The CDR3 region is CASSPPEGREAYNEQFF. CDR3 nucleotides: TGTGCCAGCAGCCCCCCCGAGGGCAGGGAGGCCTACAATGAGCAGTTCTTC.

This clonotype appeared many times. The V call is TRBV5-1, the J call TRBJ2-2, with D unresolved. Looked up from germline, CDR1 is SGHRS and CDR2 is YFSETQ. V dropped 1 base and J dropped 6 bases, with 7 bases sitting between them. The CDR3 is 13 residues long. CDR3 loop: CASSLKLAGELFF. The CDR3, as DNA: TGCGCCAGCAGCTTGAAGCTAGCCGGGGAGCTGTTTTTT.

The J gene is TRBJ1-2, the V gene TRBV6-1, with 9 bases aligning to TRBD1. V was clipped by 5 bases and J by 8 bases; unmatched bases: 3. CDR3 length: 12 amino acids. Germline CDR1 reads MNHNS; CDR2 reads SASEGT. The CDR3 DNA reads TGTGCCAGCAGTCCGACAGGGGGAGGCTACACCTTC. Translating gives CASSPTGGGYTF.

The chain carries TRBV7-2 and TRBJ2-3, with D maybe TRBD2 (6 bases). CDR3 length: 16 amino acids. V was clipped by 5 bases and J by 6 bases, with 21 bases between them. The V gene's germline CDR1 is SGHTA and CDR2 FQGNSA. DNA for the CDR3: TGTGCCAGCAGCGGGGGGAGGCCCCGGGCGCGGGATACGCAGTATTTT. The encoded protein is CASSGGRPRARDTQYF.

There are many counts of this clonotype. The chain combines TRBV7-9 with TRBJ1-4; perhaps TRBD1 as D (5 bases). The CDR3 spans 15 residues. V was clipped by 2 bases and J by 7 bases, with 14 bases between them. Germline CDR1 reads SEHNR; CDR2 reads FQNEAQ (reference sequence). The CDR3: CASSLKYTGPEKLFF. DNA for the CDR3: TGTGCCAGCAGCTTAAAGTATACGGGGCCTGAAAAACTGTTTTTT. Full variable domain (missing parts from reference TRBV7-9 and TRBJ1-4): DTGVSQNPRHKITKRGQNVTFRCDPISEHNRLYWYRQTLGQGPEFLTYFQNEAQLEKSRLLSDRFSAERPKGSFSTLEIQRTEQGDSAMYLCASSLKYTGPEKLFFGSGTQLSVL.

This clonotype was picked up a small number of times. The gene calls are TRBV5-1 and TRBJ1-4; 8 bases are a match to TRBD1. The V and J ends lost 4 bases and 5 bases, in that order; junction bases with no gene match: 10. This CDR3 contains 16 residues. CDR1 is SGHRS and CDR2 is YFSETQ in the germline V gene. CDR3 nucleotide sequence: TGCGCCAGCAGCCCATCCCCGGGACAGGCAAATGAAAAACTGTTTTTT. This encodes CASSPSPGQANEKLFF.

This clonotype was observed many times. The chain carries TRBV7-2 and TRBJ2-1; D is possibly TRBD2 (6 bases). Germline-derived CDR1 and CDR2 are SGHTA and FQGNSA. V gave up 4 bases and J gave up 0 bases, with 19 bases separating them. The CDR3 length is 18 residues. CDR3 DNA sequence: TGTGCCAGCAGCTCCCCCTCCTCCCGGGGGAGCTCCTACAATGAGCAGTTCTTC. It encodes CASSSPSSRGSSYNEQFF.

This clonotype was found a few times. The genes are TRBV12-3 or TRBV12-4 and TRBJ1-2; D is unresolved. The ends were cut back, 4 bases at V and 8 bases at J, with 11 bases in the middle. The CDR3 is made up of 12 amino acids. CDR3 DNA: TGTGCCAGCAGTTCGAGGGTGGAGGGCTACACCTTC. This sequence encodes CASSSRVEGYTF.